A selection of T cell receptor beta chains follows, all from one sample in a study of T cell responses to AZD1222 COVID-19 vaccine. Here immunoSEQ multiplex PCR was the method, and the copy in TCRdb shows in-frame clones only, minus some. The sample includes some 130,000 clones, approximately 80% of them seen just once. The material was peripheral blood, obtained on day 0 of AZD1222 vaccination. These receptors were obtained from an adult in good health. CDR3s include the opening cysteine and the closing phenylalanine or tryptophan. The D gene is left open where the match is weak. Size tells how often a clone was seen (once, few, many) or the class of an expanded clone, and some rows leave it out.

CDR3 protein: CASSLGGGSGNTIYF
CDR3 DNA: TGTGCCAGCAGCTTAGGAGGGGGATCTGGAAACACCATATATTTT
CDR3 length: 15
D gene: NA
J gene: TRBJ1-3
V gene: TRBV5-6
clone size: NA

CDR3 protein: CASSLFQPPRTDTQYF
CDR3 DNA: TGCGCCAGCAGCTTGTTCCAGCCACCCCGTACAGATACGCAGTATTTT
CDR3 length: 16
D gene: NA
J gene: TRBJ2-3
V gene: TRBV5-1
clone size: NA

CDR3 protein: CASSLSAGDREKLFF
CDR3 DNA: TGCGCCAGCAGCTTGTCGGCAGGGGACAGGGAAAAACTGTTTTTT
CDR3 length: 15
D gene: TRBD1
J gene: TRBJ1-4
V gene: TRBV5-1
clone size: NA

CDR3 protein: CAAGAVFNQPQHF
CDR3 DNA: TGTGCTGCCGGGGCAGTCTTTAATCAGCCCCAGCATTTT
CDR3 length: 13
D gene: NA
J gene: TRBJ1-5
V gene: TRBV19
clone size: NA

CDR3 protein: CASTLRTGRTKETQYF
CDR3 DNA: TGTGCCAGCACCCTCCGGACAGGAAGAACAAAAGAGACCCAGTACTTC
CDR3 length: 16
D gene: TRBD1
J gene: TRBJ2-5
V gene: TRBV28
clone size: NA

CDR3 protein: CASSLGSSRGTGELFF
CDR3 DNA: TGTGCCAGCAGCTTAGGGTCGTCTCGGGGCACCGGGGAGCTGTTTTTT
CDR3 length: 16
D gene: NA
J gene: TRBJ2-2
V gene: TRBV11-1
clone size: NA

CDR3 protein: CASSFGANYGYTF
CDR3 DNA: TGCGCCAGCAGCTTCGGTGCTAACTATGGCTACACCTTC
CDR3 length: 13
D gene: NA
J gene: TRBJ1-2
V gene: TRBV5-1
clone size: NA

CDR3 protein: CAISDPAGGTDTQYF
CDR3 DNA: TGTGCCATCAGTGACCCAGCGGGGGGCACAGATACGCAGTATTTT
CDR3 length: 15
D gene: TRBD2
J gene: TRBJ2-3
V gene: TRBV10-3
clone size: NA

CDR3 protein: CASSQDRESSYEQYF
CDR3 DNA: TGTGCCAGCAGCCAAGACAGGGAATCCTCCTACGAGCAGTACTTC
CDR3 length: 15
D gene: NA
J gene: TRBJ2-7
V gene: TRBV14
clone size: NA

CDR3 protein: CSASLTGTAGQYF
CDR3 DNA: TGCAGTGCTAGTCTGACGGGTACGGCTGGCCAGTACTTC
CDR3 length: 13
D gene: NA
J gene: TRBJ2-7
V gene: TRBV20-1
clone size: NA

CDR3 protein: CASSTGDNYGYTF
CDR3 DNA: TGTGCCAGCAGCACAGGGGATAACTATGGCTACACCTTC
CDR3 length: 13
D gene: TRBD1
J gene: TRBJ1-2
V gene: TRBV2
clone size: once

CDR3 protein: CSAAATSSGSEQFF
CDR3 DNA: TGCAGCGCCGCCGCGACTAGCTCAGGAAGTGAGCAGTTCTTC
CDR3 length: 14
D gene: TRBD2
J gene: TRBJ2-1
V gene: TRBV29-1
clone size: NA

CDR3 protein: CASSVVGRGSEAFF
CDR3 DNA: TGTGCCAGCAGCGTAGTAGGAAGGGGATCTGAAGCTTTCTTT
CDR3 length: 14
D gene: NA
J gene: TRBJ1-1
V gene: TRBV9
clone size: once

CDR3 protein: CASSYGGAWAGDEQFF
CDR3 DNA: TGTGCCAGCAGTTATGGAGGCGCCTGGGCTGGTGATGAGCAGTTCTTC
CDR3 length: 16
D gene: NA
J gene: TRBJ2-1
V gene: TRBV27
clone size: NA

CDR3 protein: CASSLPKKLNYTF
CDR3 DNA: TGTGCCAGCAGCTTGCCAAAAAAACTAAACTACACCTTC
CDR3 length: 13
D gene: NA
J gene: TRBJ1-2
V gene: TRBV5-4
clone size: few

CDR3 protein: CASSIAQGRNTEAFF
CDR3 DNA: TGTGCCAGTAGTATAGCTCAGGGTCGGAACACTGAAGCTTTCTTT
CDR3 length: 15
D gene: NA
J gene: TRBJ1-1
V gene: TRBV19
clone size: once

CDR3 protein: CASSPNVGAGEQYF
CDR3 DNA: TGTGCCAGCAGCCCCAACGTGGGGGCGGGAGAGCAGTACTTC
CDR3 length: 14
D gene: NA
J gene: TRBJ2-7
V gene: TRBV7-9
clone size: medium-sized

CDR3 protein: CASTSGAVNSPLHF
CDR3 DNA: TGTGCCAGCACCTCCGGGGCCGTTAATTCACCCCTCCACTTT
CDR3 length: 14
D gene: NA
J gene: TRBJ1-6
V gene: TRBV27
clone size: few

CDR3 protein: CASSQGSGFAAFF
CDR3 DNA: TGTGCCAGCAGCCAAGGGTCGGGTTTCGCAGCTTTCTTT
CDR3 length: 13
D gene: NA
J gene: TRBJ1-1
V gene: TRBV3-1/TRBV3-2
clone size: NA

CDR3 protein: CASSWGGQPGNEKLFF
CDR3 DNA: TGTGCCAGCAGCTGGGGGGGACAGCCAGGAAATGAAAAACTGTTTTTT
CDR3 length: 16
D gene: TRBD1
J gene: TRBJ1-4
V gene: TRBV7-8
clone size: NA

CDR3 protein: CASSLEGRGAVAEAFF
CDR3 DNA: TGCGCCAGCAGCTTAGAAGGGAGGGGTGCAGTCGCTGAAGCTTTCTTT
CDR3 length: 16
D gene: NA
J gene: TRBJ1-1
V gene: TRBV5-1
clone size: NA

CDR3 protein: CASSPDRTRWETQYF
CDR3 DNA: TGTGCCAGCAGCCCCGACAGGACCCGGTGGGAGACCCAGTACTTC
CDR3 length: 15
D gene: NA
J gene: TRBJ2-5
V gene: TRBV7-2
clone size: few

CDR3 protein: CASSTGNTEAFF
CDR3 DNA: TGTGCCAGCAGCACAGGGAACACTGAAGCTTTCTTT
CDR3 length: 12
D gene: NA
J gene: TRBJ1-1
V gene: TRBV28
clone size: NA

CDR3 protein: CASSIVRRLDSGNTIYF
CDR3 DNA: TGTGCCAGTAGTATAGTAAGAAGGCTCGACTCTGGAAACACCATATATTTT
CDR3 length: 17
D gene: NA
J gene: TRBJ1-3
V gene: TRBV19
clone size: NA

CDR3 protein: CASSEWAGGYGYTF
CDR3 DNA: TGTGCCAGCAGTGAATGGGCAGGGGGCTATGGCTACACCTTC
CDR3 length: 14
D gene: TRBD1
J gene: TRBJ1-2
V gene: TRBV2
clone size: NA